This record covers a single T cell receptor (beta chain). This clone came up many times. Its recognized antigen is unknown. No much larger clone is present one base from it, and per-base qualities are unavailable. Using the deep immunoSEQ assay, multiplex PCR amplified TCR CDR3 regions from genomic DNA. Genomic DNA extracted from each cell subset was distributed evenly over all wells of several immunoSEQ 96-well plates, and each plate served as one replicate. For sorted subsets, each replicate PCR was loaded with approximately 200 ng genomic DNA, equivalent to 30,000 or so T cell genomes. Purified libraries were quantified with a Qubit 3.0 fluorometer, sized on a Bioanalyzer 2100, and re-quantified with the KAPA Library Quantification kit. A separate single-read 150-cycle Illumina NextSeq 550 flow cell was used to sequence each immunoSEQ 96-well plate. In the authors' own workflow: The immunoSEQ output contained only junctional sequences without quality scores, so filtering could not match that applied to full-length reads. Sequences were annotated with PyIR, a Python wrapper for IgBLAST v1.9, and V/J genes and CDR3 were assigned using IMGT germline references. Reads were filtered out if the reads had weak V/J assignments (E-value above 1e-6), no CDR3, stop codons, out-of-frame junctions, or ambiguous translated residues. A V3J clonotype was defined by an identical inferred V gene, J gene, and CDR3 amino acid sequence. The percentage overlap between two repertoires was calculated by dividing the number of shared unique clonotypes by the size of the smaller repertoire. RTK rarefaction, the Chao1 estimator, and Recon v2.1 estimates of unobserved clonotypes were used to assess repertoire richness. For all TCRbeta clonotypes obtained by the gDNA method from a handful of donors, generation probabilities were computed with OLGA. Not all clones reach the TCRdb copy of this immuneACCESS table, which keeps in-frame sequences only. Checked studies attribute under half of the gap to unresolved V genes and leave the rest unexplained. V and J calls and clone size follow that table, whereas D and trimming were derived from the DNA. The sample has some 790,000 clones on record, roughly 72% of them singletons. The ten biggest clones cover about 1.8% of the sample.

The donors were healthy, HIV-negative adults with no recently reported acute infections or vaccinations. All donors were Caucasian adults living in Nashville, Tennessee, USA. CD4+ T cells were enriched by magnetic negative selection; naive cells were then positively selected on CD45RA, and the negative fraction formed the memory subset. Blood was collected by leukapheresis, and PBMCs were isolated by Ficoll-Histopaque density gradient centrifugation and then cryopreserved in liquid nitrogen vapor phase. Purity and quantity of every magnetically sorted T cell population were checked by analytical flow cytometry. Genomic DNA was isolated from each sorted fraction and quantified by UV absorbance on a Nanodrop 2000c. This entry is derived from a study of shared clonotypes between healthy human individuals (dated by TCRdb to between 2020 and 2021). With respect to the entire study: The cohort comprised a couple of women and a few men aged 18 to 49 years. Blood TCR repertoires of a handful of healthy adults were deeply sequenced to estimate repertoire size and the extent of clonotype sharing between individuals. Per donor, leukapheresis produced somewhere between about 0.94 and 9.5 billion PBMCs. For each donor, three plates each were used for CD4 naive and CD4 memory, two plates were used for CD8 naive, and one plate was used for CD8 memory. Different laboratories and diverse techniques were used to prepare libraries and sequence TCR repertoires, to increase sequencing depth and limit assay-specific biases. What the authors observed across the whole study: Sampling was restricted to blood, and TCR repertoires in tissue are likely to differ from TCR repertoires in blood. Pairwise subsampling indicated that sequencing depth was expected to affect the degree of clonotype sharing among donors. Naive subsets generally had larger estimated clonotype richness than memory subsets did. Even with the large sequencing depth, rarefaction of the sorted-subset datasets indicated that sequencing was incomplete. Compared with non-shared clonotypes, the clonotypes found in all four sorted-subset donors had higher generation probabilities. The genetic and exposure-history diversity represented was limited by the small number of donors. Roughly 5% of naive CD4, 3% to 3.5% of naive CD8, about 2.5% of memory CD4, and approximately 0.39% of memory CD8 clonotypes were shared across several donors.

From the cysteine up to the phenylalanine, the CDR3 has a length of 15 residues. Solely the CDR3 DNA is kept, with 45 bases framed from the first base. Unmatched junction bases come to 5, with V trimmed by 1 base and J by 3 bases. Reading the germline V gene gives CDR1 MDHEN and CDR2 SYDVKM. The chain is encoded by TRBV28 joined to TRBJ2-7, with 8 central nucleotides matching TRBD2. Sample: memory CD4+ T cells sorted from blood. This specimen's cell subset or site label, interpreted: CD45RA-negative fraction. The receptor comes from a woman between 25 and 40 years old in good health. CDR3 region: CASSLSSGSHYEQYF. The sequenced DNA: TGTGCCAGCAGTTTATCCAGCGGGAGTCACTACGAGCAGTACTTC.